The text below deals with one T cell receptor (beta chain). Its antigen is currently not known. No base qualities exist here, and no much larger clone lies one base off it. This specimen comes from a study of blood T cell repertoires in COVID-19 (dated by TCRdb to about 2020). With respect to the entire study: Samples covering the acute and convalescent phases of COVID-19 were provided by collaborators in the United States, Italy and Spain. The material from the prospective study consisted of cDNA or gDNA derived from T cells, B-cell-depleted T cells, or PBMCs. Deeply sampled blood TCRbeta repertoires from subjects exposed to, actively infected with, or recovered from COVID-19 were included in the dataset. The repertoires were released in a freely available public database intended as a resource for research on the immune response to SARS-CoV-2. The samples were drawn from two sources: the first 160 participants of the ongoing ImmuneRACE study, and 1,000 to 1,500 subjects contributed by 6 global collaborators. The sample metadata nearly always contained a de-identified subject ID, COVID-19 status, age in years and sex. Where HLA class I and class II types were available, the types were taken from metadata supplied by the sample provider, not from assay-based typing.

Spanning cysteine to phenylalanine, the CDR3 consists of 15 amino acids. Kept here is only the CDR3 DNA, which spans 45 bases and is read in frame from base 1. CDR1 SGDLS and CDR2 YYNGEE are derived from the germline V gene. Germline trimming: 4 bases from V, 5 bases from J; junction bases outside gene matches: 8. The immunoSEQ Assay, a bias-controlled multiplex PCR, was used to amplify TCRbeta CDR3 regions from genomic DNA. The paper's processing steps were these. The number of nucleated cells in each sample was estimated from the amplification of reference gene primers within the assay. To quantify the absolute abundance of each unique TCRbeta CDR3 rearrangement, sequence reads were collapsed and filtered. Productive Simpson clonality was computed per sample as the square root of Simpson's diversity index over productive rearrangements. TCRdb took over this immuneACCESS table, retaining in-frame rearrangements with V and J assigned. Such tables are incomplete; in checked studies, under half of the missing clones stem from an unresolved V gene, and the remainder is unexplained. That table supplies the V and J calls and clone size; D and trimming were determined from the DNA. This sample gives about 400,000 clones in total; roughly 90% of them show up just once. 1% to 1.5% of the sample is taken by the ten largest.

Points the paper makes about the study in general: The amount of clinical and demographic metadata varied by source and participant and was provided uncurated.

Each collaborating institution followed its own protocols to collect whole blood in K2EDTA tubes. Collaborator samples were shipped for TCRbeta analysis as frozen whole blood, isolated PBMCs, or DNA extracted from either sample type. The sequence joins TRBV9 to TRBJ2-5; TRBD2 agrees with 10 junctional bases. The sequence was collected from a man aged 35-49 years with acute or convalescent COVID-19. Sequencing was done on a sample of peripheral blood. The bases are TGTGCCAGCAGCACGAGCGGGGGGGCCGGTGAGACCCAGTACTTC. It is translated as CASSTSGGAGETQYF.